This T cell receptor (beta chain) was sequenced during a study of T cell responses to AZD1222 COVID-19 vaccine. A note on this clone: The antigen is unknown.

The data were produced by immunoSEQ multiplex PCR, yet TCRdb's version contains in-frame clones alone and is incomplete. The sample lists approximately 110,000 clones, approximately 88% occurring once. General study results and limits: Only a handful of AZD1222 recipients, several in all, had baseline seropositivity. A rise in Spike-specific TCR breadth and depth followed two AZD1222 doses.

Germline assignment: CDR1 LNHNV and CDR2 YYDKDF (reference sequence). This CDR3 has 14 residues. The junction had 6 bases not matched to a gene; V was cut back by 5 bases and J by 7 bases. The chain has TRBV15 and TRBJ1-5; 9 nucleotides line up with TRBD1. This receptor was obtained from an adult in good health. The specimen comprised peripheral blood, sampled on day 0 of AZD1222 vaccination. The CDR3 reads CATSEGQGIQPQHF. The DNA for the CDR3 is TGTGCCACCAGCGAGGGACAGGGAATACAGCCCCAGCATTTT.